This entry lists 31 T cell receptor beta chains sequenced from one sample in a study of cytomegalovirus exposure and HLA in healthy donors. The PCR employed 60 Vbeta primers together with 13 Jbeta primers. The method was immunoSEQ multiplex PCR; TCRdb's version includes in-frame clones alone and lacks a portion of them. The sample shows some 110,000 clones, roughly two thirds of them seen only once. Material for sequencing was PBMCs. All receptors come from a woman aged 30 to 39 in good health and CMV-seronegative.

This clone has more than one count but fewer than ten. V and J are TRBV28 and TRBJ2-7, with 8 positions matching TRBD2. Losses at the gene ends were 4 bases for V and 3 bases for J; bases not matched to a gene: 5. This CDR3 has 14 residues. Looked up from germline, CDR1 is MDHEN and CDR2 is SYDVKM. Here the CDR3 DNA reads TGTGCCAGCAGTTCAAATAGCGGGAACTACGAGCAGTACTTC. This sequence encodes CASSSNSGNYEQYF.

V gene TRBV5-6 combines with J gene TRBJ1-2; perhaps TRBD1 as D (6 bases). The V and J ends lost 4 bases and 3 bases respectively, with 16 bases between them. Germline V gives CDR1 SGHDT, CDR2 YYEEEE. The CDR3 is 15 amino acids. The CDR3 DNA is TGTGCCAGCAGCGCGACAGGTTCGGAGGACTATGGCTACACCTTC. Protein product: CASSATGSEDYGYTF.

This clone was observed a few times. The V and J genes are TRBV5-6 and TRBJ2-1; a possible D gene is TRBD1 (6 bases). This CDR3 has 13 amino acids. From germline, CDR1 is SGHDT and CDR2 YYEEEE. V lost 4 bases and J 9 bases, leaving 14 bases between the germline ends. This CDR3 reads CASSPDLGGEQFF. For the CDR3, the DNA is TGTGCCAGCAGCCCGGACCTAGGGGGTGAGCAGTTCTTC.

This clone was detected only a few times. This sample also contains other DNA sequences that code for the same CDR3. The J gene is TRBJ2-1, the V gene TRBV28, with D unresolved. The CDR3 sequence is 11 residues long. Germline loops: CDR1 MDHEN, CDR2 SYDVKM. The V gene lost 4 bases and the J gene lost 7 bases, with 5 bases spanning the gap. Here the CDR3 reads CASSSRNEQFF. The CDR3 DNA reads as TGTGCCAGCAGTTCCCGTAATGAGCAGTTCTTC.

The rearrangement links TRBV27 to TRBJ2-3, with 9 positions matching TRBD2. After removal of 10 bases from V and 6 bases from J, the junction contained 11 bases not matched to a gene. The CDR3 covers 14 residues. Germline V gives CDR1 MNHEY, CDR2 SMNVEV (reference sequence). In DNA, the CDR3 is TGTGCCACGGGGGCCGGGACTAGCTTCGATACGCAGTATTTT. Translating it yields CATGAGTSFDTQYF.

The CDR3 loop reads CASSPQLRGIGETQYF. CDR3 sequence (DNA): TGTGCCAGCAGCCCCCAGTTACGAGGGATCGGGGAGACCCAGTACTTC. The V call is TRBV25-1, the J call TRBJ2-5, with D tentatively TRBD2 (5 bases). Trimming removed 6 bases from V and 5 bases from J, with 22 bases in between. Germline V gene data show CDR1 as MGHDK and CDR2 as SYGVNS. The CDR3 spans 16 residues.

The V and J genes are TRBV2 and TRBJ1-5; TRBD1 is a possible D gene (6 bases). Trimming left V 5 bases short and J 2 bases short, with 13 bases between. CDR3 length: 15 residues. CDR1 and CDR2 from the germline V gene are SNHLY and FYNNEI. CDR3 loop: CASSITQGGNQPQHF. As DNA, the CDR3 is TGTGCCAGCAGTATCACACAGGGCGGCAATCAGCCCCAGCATTTT.

This clone was picked up a small number of times. The rearrangement links TRBV7-9 to TRBJ2-7, with 8 bases lining up with TRBD1. J was trimmed by 2 bases and V by 3 bases; bases with no gene match: 3. CDR1 is SEHNR and CDR2 is FQNEAQ in the germline V gene (reference sequence). This CDR3 is built from 14 residues. In DNA form, the CDR3 reads TGTGCCAGCAGCTTGACAGGGGCCCCCTACGAGCAGTACTTC. This sequence encodes CASSLTGAPYEQYF.

V is TRBV7-9 and J is TRBJ1-4; the D is unclear. V was pared by 1 base and J by 4 bases, with 13 bases between. CDR3 length equals 16 residues. Per germline, CDR1 SEHNR and CDR2 FQNEAQ (reference sequence). The CDR3 is CASSLGSSNNNEKLFF. Here the CDR3 DNA reads TGTGCCAGCAGCTTAGGTAGCAGCAATAATAATGAAAAACTGTTTTTT.

V is TRBV5-1 and J is TRBJ2-3, with 8 bases identical to TRBD2. Trimming cost V 4 bases and J 2 bases; bases outside gene matches: 9. The length of the CDR3 is 16 residues. CDR1 and CDR2 from the germline V gene are SGHRS and YFSETQ. The chain's CDR3 is CASSTGTSIDTDTQYF. DNA for the CDR3: TGCGCCAGCAGCACAGGGACTAGTATAGACACAGATACGCAGTATTTT.

V and J are TRBV7-9 and TRBJ2-1; TRBD2 aligns across 7 bases. CDR1 is SEHNR, CDR2 FQNEAQ, per germline (reference sequence). The CDR3 has 14 amino acids. V shed 5 bases, J shed 8 bases, and the junction held 9 bases outside the gene matches. In DNA form, the CDR3 reads TGTGCCAGCAGCGACCGGGACTACTCCTATGAGCAGTTCTTC. This gives the protein CASSDRDYSYEQFF.

The chain links TRBV19 to TRBJ1-5; 11 bases are a match to TRBD1. The length of the CDR3 is 15 residues. The trim removed 7 bases at V and 7 bases at J, leaving 9 bases unmatched. Germline lookup yields CDR1 LNHDA and CDR2 SQIVND (reference sequence). The CDR3 DNA follows: TGTGCCAGTACCCCAGGACAGGGGGCCCACCAGCCCCAGCATTTT. The encoded protein is CASTPGQGAHQPQHF.

This clone was picked up one time. The V and J genes are TRBV5-6 and TRBJ2-5; TRBD2 aligns across 8 bases. The J call is uncertain, as TRBJ2-7 better fits the DNA end. The CDR3 has 14 residues. From germline, CDR1 is SGHDT and CDR2 YYEEEE. The CDR3 DNA is TGTGCCAGCAGCCCCGGACTAGCCAGTATCGAGCAGTACTTC. This sequence encodes CASSPGLASIEQYF.

The rearrangement uses TRBV10-3 and TRBJ2-1; no clear D. The CDR3 length is 15 residues. With 7 bases removed from V and 0 bases from J, the gap between germline ends came to 13 bases. Per the germline V gene, CDR1 is ENHRY and CDR2 is SYGVKD. CDR3 bases: TGTGCCATCACCCCCACGATAGCCTCCTACAATGAGCAGTTCTTC. Protein: CAITPTIASYNEQFF.

This chain joins TRBV5-6 and TRBJ1-1; 9 bases map to TRBD1. The germline gives CDR1 SGHDT, CDR2 YYEEEE. V shed 1 base and J 4 bases; nucleotides not matched to a gene: 2. The CDR3 extends over 14 amino acids. CDR3 sequence reads: CASSLTGGSTEAFF. In nucleotides, the CDR3 is TGTGCCAGCAGCTTGACAGGGGGCAGCACTGAAGCTTTCTTT.

This clone turned up a few times. The chain uses TRBV28 and TRBJ1-2, with D unresolved. The germline CDR1 and CDR2 sequences are MDHEN and SYDVKM. V gave up 1 base and J gave up 8 bases, with 17 bases separating them. There are 15 residues in the CDR3. CDR3 coding DNA: TGTGCCAGCAGTTTATTTAGGCGCCAGGTTTACGGCTACACCTTC. Encoded protein: CASSLFRRQVYGYTF.

V usage is TRBV10-3 and J usage is TRBJ1-1, with 8 bases identical to TRBD1. The CDR3 has 14 residues. Germline V gene data show CDR1 as ENHRY and CDR2 as SYGVKD. Germline trimming cut 4 bases from V and 6 bases from J; bases unmatched to any gene: 7. CDR3 amino acids: CAISGDRGRPEAFF. The DNA for the CDR3 is TGTGCCATCAGTGGAGACAGGGGAAGGCCTGAAGCTTTCTTT.

The chain is built from TRBV19 and TRBJ2-2; D perhaps matches TRBD2 (5 bases). The CDR3 sequence is 15 residues long. V lost 3 bases, J lost 6 bases, and 14 bases lay in between. Germline CDR1 reads LNHDA; CDR2 reads SQIVND (reference sequence). The CDR3 DNA follows: TGTGCCAGTAGTATCGAGAGGGCCCCGGCCGGGGAGCTGTTTTTT. This encodes CASSIERAPAGELFF. The full variable domain, with the rest looked up from reference TRBV19 and TRBJ2-2, is DGGITQSPKYLFRKEGQNVTLSCEQNLNHDAMYWYRQDPGQGLRLIYYSQIVNDFQKGDIAEGYSVSREKKESFPLTVTSAQKNPTAFYLCASSIERAPAGELFFGEGSRLTVL.

V usage is TRBV9 and J usage is TRBJ2-7; TRBD2 matches at 7 bases. The CDR3 runs to 14 residues. Losses at the gene ends were 0 bases for V and 2 bases for J; bases not matched to a gene: 2. Germline-derived CDR1 and CDR2 are SGDLS and YYNGEE. In DNA, the CDR3 is TGTGCCAGCAGCGTAGCGGGAGGTCCCTACGAGCAGTACTTC. This translates into CASSVAGGPYEQYF.

This chain connects TRBV4-3 to TRBJ1-4, with 7 bases aligning to TRBD1. V lost 5 bases, J lost 4 bases, and 4 bases stayed unmatched. The CDR3 is made up of 14 amino acids. CDR1 and CDR2 (germline): LGHNA, YSLEER. CDR3: CASSIDRVNEKLFF. CDR3 coding DNA: TGCGCCAGCAGCATCGACAGGGTTAATGAAAAACTGTTTTTT.

This clone has more than one count but fewer than ten. This chain connects TRBV7-2 to TRBJ2-3, with D unclear. The CDR3 runs to 13 residues. Germline V gene data show CDR1 as SGHTA and CDR2 as FQGNSA. V was pared by 5 bases and J by 6 bases, with 12 bases between. The CDR3 loop is CASSPGLSDTQYF. DNA of the CDR3: TGTGCCAGCAGCCCGGGTCTCTCGGATACGCAGTATTTT.

The rearrangement uses TRBV21-1 and TRBJ2-5; the table's D gene call, TRBD1, was not cross checked with the DNA. TRBV21-1 has pseudogene status. The CDR3 totals 16 residues. CDR3: CAIRVTGAQREETQYF. For the CDR3, the DNA is TGTGCCATCAGAGTGACAGGTGCTCAGAGGGAAGAGACCCAGTACTTC.

V and J are TRBV19 and TRBJ1-1; 7 positions match TRBD1. Germline V CDR1 and CDR2: LNHDA, SQIVND (reference sequence). The CDR3 sequence is 13 residues long. The V and J ends lost 6 bases and 4 bases, in that order; junction bases with no gene match: 5. CDR3 sequence reads: CASSHRGGTEAFF. CDR3 sequence (DNA): TGTGCCAGTAGCCACAGGGGAGGCACTGAAGCTTTCTTT.

V is TRBV19 and J is TRBJ2-1, with D uncertain. V was cut by 5 bases and J by 0 bases, with 14 bases left in between. This CDR3 region has 16 residues. Germline V lookup: CDR1 LNHDA, CDR2 SQIVND (reference sequence). Written as DNA, the CDR3 is TGTGCCAGTAGTCCGTACTCCGCCCGCTCCTACAATGAGCAGTTCTTC. Its translation: CASSPYSARSYNEQFF. Full variable domain (outside the CDR3, taken from reference TRBV19 and TRBJ2-1): DGGITQSPKYLFRKEGQNVTLSCEQNLNHDAMYWYRQDPGQGLRLIYYSQIVNDFQKGDIAEGYSVSREKKESFPLTVTSAQKNPTAFYLCASSPYSARSYNEQFFGPGTRLTVL.

The J gene is TRBJ2-1, the V gene TRBV6-5; TRBD1 matches 8 bases. This CDR3 is 14 amino acids long. In germline, CDR1 is MNHEY, CDR2 SVGAGI. V dropped 6 bases and J dropped 9; count of bases not matched to a gene: 10. Written as DNA, the CDR3 is TGTGCCAGCAGAACATTTACAGGGGGAAGTGAGCAGTTCTTC. This gives the protein CASRTFTGGSEQFF.

The chain uses TRBV6-5 and TRBJ1-2; the match to TRBD1 covers 11 bases. In germline, CDR1 is MNHEY, CDR2 SVGAGI. The CDR3 totals 13 residues. V was clipped by 10 bases and J by 2 bases; unmatched bases: 3. CDR3 in amino acids: CATRDRGNYGYTF. The DNA for the CDR3 is TGTGCCACCCGGGACAGGGGGAACTATGGCTACACCTTC.

This clone occurred a few times. The V gene is TRBV2, the J gene TRBJ2-5; 12 bases line up with TRBD2. V lost 6 bases and J lost 1; bases outside the gene matches: 9. This CDR3 region has 17 residues. The germline CDR1 and CDR2 sequences are SNHLY and FYNNEI. CDR3 DNA: TGTGCCAGCAGGCGACTAGCGGGAGAAGCGGGCCAAGAGACCCAGTACTTC. It translates to CASRRLAGEAGQETQYF.

The chain is built from TRBV7-3 and TRBJ2-1; 10 bases line up with TRBD2. Germline CDR1 SGHTA, CDR2 FQGTGA. This CDR3 has 14 residues. The J segment lost 6 bases and the V segment lost 4 bases, leaving 3 bases of the junction unmatched. CDR3 coding DNA: TGTGCCAGCAGCTCCCCTAGCGGGAGCAATGAGCAGTTCTTC. This translates into CASSSPSGSNEQFF.

This chain uses TRBV10-3 with TRBJ2-3, with D perhaps matching TRBD1 (6 bases). V was shortened by 5 bases and J by 6 bases, with 15 bases between the two germline ends. The CDR3 spans 14 residues. Germline V gene lookup returns CDR1 ENHRY and CDR2 SYGVKD. The CDR3 spells CAISNDRLWDTQYF. Written as DNA, the CDR3 is TGTGCCATCAGTAACGACAGGCTGTGGGATACGCAGTATTTT.

The rearrangement joins TRBV5-1 to TRBJ2-5, with D possibly matching TRBD1 (5 bases). The CDR3 spans 12 residues. V lost 1 base and J 4 bases, leaving 5 bases between the germline ends. Looked up from germline, CDR1 is SGHRS and CDR2 is YFSETQ. Here the CDR3 reads CASSLQGETQYF. The CDR3 DNA reads TGCGCCAGCAGCTTGCAGGGAGAGACCCAGTACTTC.

This clone was detected a few times. Sequence at one end of the junction differs from germline and may be a read error. The chain couples TRBV7-9 to TRBJ2-1; TRBD2 matches at 7 bases. The CDR3 is 13 amino acids. CDR1 SEHNR and CDR2 FQNEAQ come from the germline V gene (reference sequence). The CDR3, as DNA: TGTGCCAGCAGCTTTTCGGCTGGCGCCGCGGGGGTCTTC. Its protein product is CASSFSAGAAGVF.